This passage covers 9 T cell receptor beta chains from one sample sequenced in a study of response to subunit inactivated influenza vaccine. TCRdb re-called the RT-PCR reads with MiXCR, one entry per CDR3 protein. This repertoire shows approximately 500,000 distinct CDR3 sequences, approximately 24% found once; its top ten account for approximately 2.9%. These data were likewise used in another study, on T cells expressing NK-cell markers. This second report adds: UMIs were included in TCR beta cDNA generated by 5'RACE template switching.

The sample was CD4+ T cells sorted from PBMCs, taken roughly 13 days after vaccination. The receptors stem from a middle-aged man who received an inactivated influenza vaccine.

A few counts support this clonotype. The genes are TRBV14 and TRBJ2-1; TRBD1 matches 7 bases. CDR3 size: 14 residues. V was clipped by 5 bases and J by 4 bases; unmatched bases: 5. CDR1 SGHDN and CDR2 FVKESK come from the germline V gene. CDR3 loop: CASSVGQYYNEQFF. CDR3 DNA: TGTGCCAGCAGCGTGGGACAGTATTACAATGAGCAGTTCTTC.

The rearrangement joins TRBV5-1 to TRBJ1-6; unclear D gene. Germline V gene sequence: CDR1 SGHRS, CDR2 YFSETQ. With 6 bases removed from V and 8 bases from J, the gap between germline ends came to 12 bases. The CDR3 is 13 amino acids. CDR3 residues: CASTFTGDSPLHF. DNA of the CDR3: TGCGCCAGCACCTTTACCGGGGATTCACCCCTCCACTTT. The entire variable domain, with the rest obtained from reference TRBV5-1 and TRBJ1-6, is as follows: KAGVTQTPRYLIKTRGQQVTLSCSPISGHRSVSWYQQTPGQGLQFLFEYFSETQRNKGNFPGRFSGRQFSNSRSEMNVSTLELGDSALYLCASTFTGDSPLHFGNGTRLTVT.

The table lists this clonotype with many counts. The chain employs TRBV7-3 and TRBJ2-3; D is possibly TRBD2 (6 bases). V lost 2 bases and J lost 0, with 9 bases in between. This CDR3 spans 15 amino acids. Germline V gene data show CDR1 as SGHTA and CDR2 as FQGTGA. In nucleotides, the CDR3 is TGTGCCAGCAGCTTAGACGGGACTAGCACAGATACGCAGTATTTT. This encodes CASSLDGTSTDTQYF.

The rearrangement uses TRBV27 and TRBJ2-1; 14 bases map to TRBD2. Germline lookup yields CDR1 MNHEY and CDR2 SMNVEV (reference sequence). The trim removed 5 bases at V and 5 bases at J, leaving 8 bases unmatched. The CDR3 runs to 17 residues. The CDR3 loop reads CASSPRTSGGNNNEQFF. CDR3 in DNA: TGTGCCAGCAGTCCCCGGACTAGCGGGGGGAATAACAATGAGCAGTTCTTC.

The chain combines TRBV7-8 with TRBJ1-1; D uncertain. V was trimmed by 8 bases and J by 2 bases, leaving 12 bases between them. The length of the CDR3 is 13 residues. Per germline, CDR1 SGHVS and CDR2 FQNEAQ. CDR3 in DNA: TGTGCCAGCTGGGCCCGGTTTAACACTGAAGCTTTCTTT. This translates into CASWARFNTEAFF.

This clonotype turned up a few times. CDR3 DNA sequence: TGTGCCAGCAGCCAAGCCGGTCTAGCGGTCGAGAACACCGGGGAGCTGTTTTTT. Encoded protein: CASSQAGLAVENTGELFF. V usage is TRBV3-1 and J usage is TRBJ2-2; 7 bases agree with TRBD2. The CDR3 is 18 residues long. Germline V gene data show CDR1 as LGHDT and CDR2 as YNNKEL (reference sequence). The V gene end was trimmed by 1 base and the J gene end by 1 base; junction bases not matched to a gene: 9. Looking up the rest from reference TRBV3-1 and TRBJ2-2 gives the full variable domain: DTAVSQTPKYLVTQMGNDKSIKCEQNLGHDTMYWYKQDSKKFLKIMFSYNNKELIINETVPNRFSPKSPDKAHLNLHINSLELGDSAVYFCASSQAGLAVENTGELFFGEGSRLTVL.

This clonotype has only a few counts. This sequence joins TRBV18 and TRBJ1-2, with TRBD1 matching over 7 bases. The germline gives CDR1 KGHSH, CDR2 LQKENI. With 3 bases clipped from V and 5 bases from J, the junction kept 6 bases outside the gene matches. This CDR3 spans 14 amino acids. Here the CDR3 DNA reads TGTGCCAGCTCACCCTCAGGGGGTTCATATGGCTACACCTTC. Translation: CASSPSGGSYGYTF.

The chain employs TRBV7-2 and TRBJ1-4; 7 bases align to TRBD1. V lost 1 base and J lost 5; bases outside the gene matches: 7. CDR1 SGHTA and CDR2 FQGNSA come from the germline V gene. The CDR3 extends over 16 amino acids. Written as DNA, the CDR3 is TGTGCCAGCAGCTTAGTCAAGGGGGCGGTGAATGAAAAACTGTTTTTT. It yields the protein CASSLVKGAVNEKLFF.

This chain connects TRBV5-1 to TRBJ2-1, with 10 bases matching TRBD2. The CDR3 runs to 16 residues. Losses at the gene ends were 0 bases for V and 9 bases for J; bases not matched to a gene: 9. Germline CDR1 and CDR2: SGHRS and YFSETQ. CDR3 nucleotides: TGCGCCAGCAGCTTGGGGACTAGCGGTAAGACGGCTGAGCAGTTCTTC. Translated, it gives CASSLGTSGKTAEQFF.